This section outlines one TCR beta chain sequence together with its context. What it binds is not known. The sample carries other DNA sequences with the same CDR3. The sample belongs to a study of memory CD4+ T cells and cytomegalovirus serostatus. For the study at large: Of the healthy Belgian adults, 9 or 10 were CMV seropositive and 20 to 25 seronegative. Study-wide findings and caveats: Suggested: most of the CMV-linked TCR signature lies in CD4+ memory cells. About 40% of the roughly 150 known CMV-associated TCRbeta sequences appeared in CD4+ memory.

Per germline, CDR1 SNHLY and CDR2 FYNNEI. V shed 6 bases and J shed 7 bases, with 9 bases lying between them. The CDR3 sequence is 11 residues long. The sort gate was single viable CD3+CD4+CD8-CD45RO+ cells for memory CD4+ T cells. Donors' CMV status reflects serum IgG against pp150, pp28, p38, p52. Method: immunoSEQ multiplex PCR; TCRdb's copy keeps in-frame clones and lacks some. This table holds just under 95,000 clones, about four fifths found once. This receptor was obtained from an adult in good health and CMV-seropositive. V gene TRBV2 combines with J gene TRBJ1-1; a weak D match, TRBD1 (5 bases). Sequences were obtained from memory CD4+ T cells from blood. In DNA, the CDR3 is TGTGCCAGCAGCTACGACAGTGAAGCTTTCTTT. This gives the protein CASSYDSEAFF.